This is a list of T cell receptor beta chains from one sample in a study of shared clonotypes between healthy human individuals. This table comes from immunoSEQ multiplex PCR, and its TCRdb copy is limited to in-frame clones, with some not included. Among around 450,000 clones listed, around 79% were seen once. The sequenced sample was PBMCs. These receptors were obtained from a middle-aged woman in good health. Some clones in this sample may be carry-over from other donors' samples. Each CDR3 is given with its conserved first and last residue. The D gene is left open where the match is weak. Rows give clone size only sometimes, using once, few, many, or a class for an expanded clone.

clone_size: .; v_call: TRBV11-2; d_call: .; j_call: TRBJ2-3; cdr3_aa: CASSLRGTGFTDTQYF; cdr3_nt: TGTGCCAGCAGCTTAAGAGGCACCGGATTCACAGATACGCAGTATTTT
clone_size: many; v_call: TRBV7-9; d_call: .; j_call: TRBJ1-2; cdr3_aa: CASSSHQAENSYGYTF; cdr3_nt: TGTGCCAGCAGCTCCCATCAGGCGGAAAACTCCTATGGCTACACCTTC
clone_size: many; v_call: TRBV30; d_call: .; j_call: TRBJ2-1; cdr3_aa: CAGTLWNEQFF; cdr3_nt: TGTGCCGGGACCCTTTGGAATGAGCAGTTCTTC
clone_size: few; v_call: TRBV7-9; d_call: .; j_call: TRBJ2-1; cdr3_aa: CASSQDQGGHNEQFF; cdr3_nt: TGTGCCAGCAGCCAAGATCAAGGGGGGCACAATGAGCAGTTCTTC
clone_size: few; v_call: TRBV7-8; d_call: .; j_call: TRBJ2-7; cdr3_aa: CASSLDRDNYEQYF; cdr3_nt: TGTGCCAGCAGCTTAGACAGGGATAACTACGAGCAGTACTTC
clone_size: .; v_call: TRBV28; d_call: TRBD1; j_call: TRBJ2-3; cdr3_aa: CASSLGTGGADTQYF; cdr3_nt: TGTGCCAGCAGTCTTGGGACAGGGGGCGCAGATACGCAGTATTTT
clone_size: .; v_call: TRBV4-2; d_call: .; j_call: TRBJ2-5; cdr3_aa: CASSPIRRGEETQYF; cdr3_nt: TGTGCCAGCAGCCCCATCCGGAGGGGGGAAGAGACCCAGTACTTC
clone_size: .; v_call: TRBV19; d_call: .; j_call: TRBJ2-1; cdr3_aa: CASSTGGLYNEQFF; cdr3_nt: TGTGCCAGTAGTACCGGGGGCCTATACAATGAGCAGTTCTTC
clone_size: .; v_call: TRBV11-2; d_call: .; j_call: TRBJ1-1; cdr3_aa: CASSSHTSQMAFF; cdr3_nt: TGTGCCAGCAGCTCCCACACCAGTCAGATGGCTTTCTTT
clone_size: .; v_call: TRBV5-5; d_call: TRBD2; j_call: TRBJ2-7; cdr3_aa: CASSLGLAGDLGQYF; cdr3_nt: TGTGCCAGCAGCTTGGGACTAGCGGGAGATCTGGGGCAGTACTTC
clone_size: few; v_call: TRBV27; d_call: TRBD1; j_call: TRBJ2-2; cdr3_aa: CASKGQGEVGELFF; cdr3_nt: TGTGCCAGCAAGGGTCAGGGGGAAGTCGGGGAGCTGTTTTTT
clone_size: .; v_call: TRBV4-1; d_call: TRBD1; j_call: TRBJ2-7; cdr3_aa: CASSPPTGISYEQYF; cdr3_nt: TGCGCCAGCAGCCCCCCGACAGGGATCTCCTACGAGCAGTACTTC
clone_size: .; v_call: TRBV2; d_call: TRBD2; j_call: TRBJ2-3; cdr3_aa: CASSPYSGRGDTQYF; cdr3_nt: TGTGCCAGCAGTCCTTATAGCGGGAGGGGGGATACGCAGTATTTT
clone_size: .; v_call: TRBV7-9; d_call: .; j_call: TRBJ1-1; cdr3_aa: CASSLRNGVTEAFF; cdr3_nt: TGTGCCAGCAGCTTACGGAACGGGGTCACTGAAGCTTTCTTT
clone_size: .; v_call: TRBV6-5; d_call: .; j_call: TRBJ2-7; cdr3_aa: CASSPLLGYEQYF; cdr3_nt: TGTGCCAGCAGCCCCCTCTTGGGCTACGAGCAGTACTTC
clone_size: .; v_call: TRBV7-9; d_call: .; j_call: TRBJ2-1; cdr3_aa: CASSSIRVGDEQFF; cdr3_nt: TGTGCCAGCAGCTCTATCCGGGTTGGCGATGAGCAGTTCTTC
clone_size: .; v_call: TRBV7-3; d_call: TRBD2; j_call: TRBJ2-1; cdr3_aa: CASSLRSPGLAGGWSYNEQFF; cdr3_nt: TGTGCCAGCAGCTTAAGGTCTCCGGGACTAGCGGGAGGGTGGTCCTACAATGAGCAGTTCTTC
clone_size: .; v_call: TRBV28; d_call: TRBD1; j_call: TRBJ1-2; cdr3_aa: CASSLEGGAPYGYTF; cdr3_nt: TGTGCCAGCAGTTTAGAAGGGGGCGCTCCCTATGGCTACACCTTC
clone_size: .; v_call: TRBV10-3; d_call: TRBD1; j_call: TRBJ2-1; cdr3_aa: CALRGTGGPYNEQFF; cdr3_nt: TGTGCCCTCCGCGGGACAGGGGGTCCCTACAATGAGCAGTTCTTC
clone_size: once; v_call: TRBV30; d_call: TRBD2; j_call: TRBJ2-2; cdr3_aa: CAWTRGGANTGELFF; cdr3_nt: TGTGCCTGGACCCGGGGGGGAGCGAACACCGGGGAGCTGTTTTTT